This T cell receptor beta chain was recorded in a study of vaccination and CD4 T cells after COVID-19. As for the study in general: The cells in question were stimulated using overlapping spike peptides derived from SARS-CoV-2, HCoV-NL63, HCoV-OC43 and HCoV-229E. Study-level findings and limits: Convalescent patients had 304 of 307 vaccine-specific clones showing spike mono-reactivity. The median number of SARS-CoV-2-reactive clonotypes increased from roughly 22 to 38, a change that did not reach significance.

Regarding this clonotype: Its target is not known.

With the Oncomine TCR Beta short-read assay, DNA from cultured CD4+ T cells was sequenced. MiXCR was run by TCRdb on the PCR reads, yielding one entry per CDR3 protein. The data contain roughly 12,000 distinct CDR3 sequences, about 54% of them singletons. J was trimmed by 3 bases and V by 1 base; bases with no gene match: 6. The CDR3 has 15 residues. CDR1 MGHRA and CDR2 YSYEKL come from the germline V gene. The treatment here: roughly 10-day PBMC culture with coronavirus spike peptide pools or control peptides (ViraFEST assay). CD4+ T cells were isolated by negative selection after less than twelve days of culture.

The gene calls are TRBV4-1 and TRBJ2-7; 7 bases map to TRBD1. This sequence originates from a human donor who had recovered from COVID-19. Sequenced input: CD4+ T cells from blood, cultured in vitro. CDR3 nucleotide sequence: TGCGCCAGCAGCCAAGTTCGGACAGGTATCTACGAGCAGTACTTC. The encoded protein is CASSQVRTGIYEQYF.